Shown below are 21 T cell receptor beta chains from a single sample sequenced in a study of blood T cells in healthy people across ages. A second roughly 7 to 12 cycle PCR used barcoded and J-beta primers. MiXCR, applied by TCRdb to the 5' RACE reads, yields one record per CDR3 protein. The sample comprises 1.5 million to 2 million distinct CDR3 sequences, around 48% of which are singletons, and 2.1% rests with the top ten. Sequencing was carried out using blood. The receptors derive from a woman in her forties in good health.

This chain links TRBV5-6 with TRBJ2-3, with 8 bases that match TRBD2. Trimming took 4 bases from V and 1 from J; bases not matched to a gene: 20. CDR1 and CDR2 from the germline V gene are SGHDT and YYEEEE. This CDR3 region has 20 residues. This CDR3 reads CASSPPLAGLGRFRTDTQYF. CDR3 nucleotides: TGTGCCAGCAGCCCCCCGTTAGCGGGGCTTGGCAGGTTTCGCACAGATACGCAGTATTTT.

The rearrangement uses TRBV12-3 or TRBV12-4 and TRBJ2-1, with a weak D call TRBD2 (5 bases). Trimming shortened V by 6 bases and J by 2 bases, and 8 bases separated the two germline ends. The CDR3 runs 13 residues. The CDR3 spells CASSRETYNEQFF. The CDR3 DNA follows: TGTGCCAGCAGCCGGGAAACCTACAATGAGCAGTTCTTC.

DNA of the CDR3: TGTGCCAGCAGCTTAGGCCAGGGGGTTCGCGGGAACAATCAGCCCCAGCATTTT. Its protein is CASSLGQGVRGNNQPQHF. The chain joins TRBV11-2 to TRBJ1-5; TRBD1 aligns across 7 bases. V was clipped by 1 base and J by 3 bases; unmatched bases: 12. The germline gives CDR1 SGHAT, CDR2 FQNNGV. The CDR3 contains 18 residues.

The CDR3 region has the DNA TGTGCCAGCAGACCTCTAGCGGGGGGGACCACAGATACGCAGTATTTT. Protein: CASRPLAGGTTDTQYF. This chain uses TRBV27 with TRBJ2-3; 12 nucleotides agree with TRBD2. CDR3 length: 16 residues. Looked up from germline, CDR1 is MNHEY and CDR2 is SMNVEV (reference sequence). Trimming at V came to 6 bases and at J to 2 bases, leaving 6 bases not matched to a gene.

The chain couples TRBV6-1 to TRBJ2-1; perhaps D is TRBD1 or TRBD2 (7 bases each). This CDR3 has 16 amino acids. The V gene's germline CDR1 is MNHNS and CDR2 SASEGT. V lost 6 bases, J lost 8 bases, and 23 bases lay in between. The DNA for the CDR3 is TGTGCCAGCAGCAGACTAGCAGGGGGGCTTGTGGATGAGCAGTTCTTC. Encoded protein: CASSRLAGGLVDEQFF.

This clonotype showed up just a few times. The CDR3 DNA sequence: TGTGCCAGCAGCGGAGGACAGCGAAGCTCCTACGAGCAGTACTTC. It is translated as CASSGGQRSSYEQYF. The rearrangement uses TRBV14 and TRBJ2-7; D may be TRBD1 (6 bases). This CDR3 region has 15 residues. Germline V gene sequence: CDR1 SGHDN, CDR2 FVKESK. Trimming took off 5 bases at V and 0 bases at J, with 14 bases between the two ends.

In this sample, this clonotype turned up a few times. The chain uses TRBV20-1 and TRBJ2-3; D perhaps matches TRBD2 (6 bases). CDR1 and CDR2 from the germline V gene are DFQATT and SNEGSKA (reference sequence). The CDR3 length is 11 residues. Trimming took 3 bases from V and 10 from J, leaving 11 bases between them. This CDR3 reads CSASYGGSQYF. CDR3 sequence (DNA): TGCAGTGCTAGTTATGGGGGGTCGCAGTATTTT.

CDR3 in amino acids: CASSYMDSRQFF. In nucleotides, the CDR3 is TGTGCCAGCAGCTACATGGACAGTCGTCAGTTCTTC. The rearrangement uses TRBV7-2 and TRBJ2-1; D perhaps matches TRBD1 (6 bases). The CDR3 has 12 amino acids. The germline gives CDR1 SGHTA, CDR2 FQGNSA. Trimming removed 4 bases at V and 13 bases at J, with 14 bases between.

V usage is TRBV4-1 and J usage is TRBJ1-1, with TRBD1 matching 11 bases. V lost 4 bases to trimming and J lost 7 bases; unmatched junction nucleotides: 14. Germline V gene data show CDR1 as MGHRA and CDR2 as YSYEKL. CDR3 length: 17 amino acids. The CDR3 DNA sequence: TGCGCCAGCAGCCCCGGGACAGGGGGACGGTACGAGATTGAAGCTTTCTTT. It is translated as CASSPGTGGRYEIEAFF.

The V and J genes are TRBV27 and TRBJ2-5; 8 nucleotides align to TRBD1. V trimming: 4 bases; J trimming: 2 bases; junction bases outside the gene matches: 9. The germline gives CDR1 MNHEY, CDR2 SMNVEV (reference sequence). This CDR3 comprises 16 residues. As DNA, the CDR3 is TGTGCCAGCAGTTCCTACCTGACAGGGGAGCAAGAGACCCAGTACTTC. Encoded protein: CASSSYLTGEQETQYF.

This clonotype was detected once. This chain connects TRBV7-9 to TRBJ1-6, with a tentative D call TRBD1 (6 bases). This CDR3 is built from 15 residues. V was pared by 5 bases and J by 7 bases, with 15 bases between. Per the germline V gene, CDR1 is SEHNR and CDR2 is FQNEAQ (reference sequence). CDR3 bases: TGTGCCAGCAGCCCCTTGCGGGGGGCAAATTCACCCCTCCACTTT. As protein: CASSPLRGANSPLHF.

This clonotype has only a few counts. The chain combines TRBV7-2 with TRBJ2-7; TRBD1 aligns across 7 bases. The length of the CDR3 is 14 residues. From germline, CDR1 is SGHTA and CDR2 FQGNSA. After removal of 4 bases from V and 5 bases from J, the junction contained 8 bases not matched to a gene. The CDR3 protein is CASSSDRVIHEQYF. CDR3 bases: TGTGCCAGCAGCTCAGACAGGGTAATCCACGAGCAGTACTTC.

The genes are TRBV4-3 and TRBJ2-5, with 12 positions matching TRBD2. The CDR3 extends over 19 amino acids. CDR1 and CDR2 from the germline V gene are LGHNA and YSLEER. The junction had 12 bases not matched to a gene; V was cut back by 0 bases and J by 4 bases. The CDR3 DNA reads as TGCGCCAGCAGCCAAGATCCCCTAGCGGGGGGGTCCCTTAGAGAGACCCAGTACTTC. The encoded protein is CASSQDPLAGGSLRETQYF.

This clonotype was observed at least ten times. The rearrangement uses TRBV28 and TRBJ1-2; maybe TRBD1 (5 bases). This CDR3 is built from 17 residues. CDR1 and CDR2 (germline): MDHEN, SYDVKM. Trimming left V 3 bases short and J 4 bases short, with 21 bases between. The CDR3, as DNA: TGTGCCAGCAGTTTGCCTTCTTTTACGGATCAGGGCTATGGCTACACCTTC. Amino acid sequence: CASSLPSFTDQGYGYTF.

In DNA form, the CDR3 reads TGTGCCAGCAGCCAAGAGGAACAGGGCCTCAATCAGCCCCAGCATTTT. Translation: CASSQEEQGLNQPQHF. The rearrangement joins TRBV4-2 to TRBJ1-5; D is possibly TRBD1 (6 bases). Germline V gene sequence: CDR1 LGHNA, CDR2 YNFKEQ. The germline V and J ends were trimmed by 0 bases and 3 bases, with 12 bases remaining between them. This CDR3 comprises 16 residues.

The rearrangement uses TRBV7-2 and TRBJ2-7, with TRBD1 identical over 9 bases. The CDR3 loop spans 16 amino acids. Germline trimming cut 5 bases from V and 2 bases from J; bases unmatched to any gene: 10. Germline CDR1 is SGHTA and CDR2 is FQGNSA. The CDR3 reads CASSLTGGPLPYEQYF. CDR3 nucleotide sequence: TGTGCCAGCAGCCTTACAGGGGGCCCCCTCCCCTACGAGCAGTACTTC.

This clonotype was counted a few times. This chain connects TRBV11-2 to TRBJ2-1; 11 nucleotides match TRBD2. Trimming took 3 bases from V and 4 from J; bases not matched to a gene: 5. CDR1 and CDR2 (germline): SGHAT, FQNNGV. The CDR3 covers 16 residues. The chain's CDR3 is CASSFASGGRYNEQFF. The CDR3 coding sequence is TGTGCCAGCAGCTTTGCTAGCGGGGGGAGATACAATGAGCAGTTCTTC.

The CDR3: CASSYLPSGGSHNEQFF. The CDR3 DNA is TGTGCCAGCAGTTACTTGCCTAGCGGGGGGTCTCACAATGAGCAGTTCTTC. The chain is built from TRBV6-5 and TRBJ2-1, with 11 bases lining up with TRBD2. The CDR3 totals 17 residues. Unmatched junction bases numbered 7, after V lost 1 base and J lost 5 bases. Germline CDR1 and CDR2: MNHEY and SVGAGI.

The gene calls are TRBV12-3 or TRBV12-4 and TRBJ2-7; D perhaps matches TRBD2 (6 bases). This CDR3 region has 14 residues. V was trimmed by 8 bases and J by 3 bases, leaving 17 bases between them. In DNA form, the CDR3 reads TGTGCCAGCGCCACTGGCGGAGGGTACTACGAGCAGTACTTC. Protein sequence: CASATGGGYYEQYF.

This chain links TRBV6-5 with TRBJ1-6; D possibly corresponds to TRBD1 (6 bases). Germline values: CDR1 MNHEY, CDR2 SVGAGI. Trimming removed 2 bases at V and 9 bases at J, with 17 bases between. The CDR3 consists of 16 residues. CDR3 bases: TGTGCCAGCAGTTACGCGAAACAGGGTTCTAGTTCACCCCTCCACTTT. Translated, it gives CASSYAKQGSSSPLHF.

This clonotype was observed many times. V and J are TRBV12-3 or TRBV12-4 and TRBJ1-5; the D gene is possibly TRBD1 (5 bases). The CDR3 has 14 amino acids. V was pared by 5 bases and J by 3 bases, with 11 bases between. This chain's CDR3 is CASSRGGDNQPQHF. In DNA form, the CDR3 reads TGTGCCAGCAGTCGGGGAGGGGACAATCAGCCCCAGCATTTT.